This entry is about one T cell receptor (beta chain). What it recognizes is unknown. Trimming removed 5 bases at V and 0 bases at J, with 12 bases between. Germline assignment: CDR1 SGHDT and CDR2 YYEEEE. This CDR3 contains 14 residues. The data were obtained in a study of T cells in narcolepsy. Study results and caveats: Blood of same and different patients, but not healthy controls, reportedly held recurring autoreactive clonotypes. No autoreactive T cell clone sequences appeared in some memory CD4+ repertoires.

Clones were read by immunoSEQ multiplex PCR, and TCRdb kept only the in-frame ones, dropping some. The repertoire holds 27,000 or so clones, with 80% to 90% as singletons. Sequencing was done on a sample of CD45RA- memory CD4+ T cells from PBMCs. The sequence was collected from a human donor with narcolepsy. This chain joins TRBV5-6 and TRBJ2-7, with D unresolved. The CDR3: CASRQRSSSYEQYF. The DNA of the CDR3 is TGTGCCAGCAGGCAACGAAGTAGCTCCTACGAGCAGTACTTC.